The clone carrying this T cell receptor beta chain was found many times. Its cognate antigen is unknown. The source of the sample is a study of CD8 T cells in ankylosing spondylitis. Broader study findings: Characteristic, it appeared, of ankylosing spondylitis blood was a TCR beta motif of about eight highly homologous variants. Earlier reports found some motif variants in synovial fluid and blood in reactive arthritis. Clones linked to disease were reported to show significant enrichment in matched ankylosing spondylitis synovial fluid.

CDR3 length equals 14 residues. Germline V CDR1 and CDR2: SGHRS, YFSETQ. Between the trimmed V and J ends, which lost 3 bases and 2 bases, there was a span of 11 bases. TCRdb used MiXCR to reprocess the 5' RACE reads, holding one entry per CDR3 protein. The sample holds 250,000 or so distinct CDR3 sequences, 8% to 11% seen once. Sequencing was carried out using blood, either unsorted or a sorted T cell fraction (not recorded which). The V gene is TRBV5-1, the J gene TRBJ1-2; perhaps TRBD1 as D (6 bases). The TCR sequence derives from a male donor with ankylosing spondylitis or in good health (not recorded which). CDR3 in amino acids: CASSWSGQNYGYTF. The DNA for the CDR3 is TGCGCCAGCAGCTGGTCCGGACAGAACTATGGCTACACCTTC. The full variable domain, with the rest looked up from reference TRBV5-1 and TRBJ1-2, is KAGVTQTPRYLIKTRGQQVTLSCSPISGHRSVSWYQQTPGQGLQFLFEYFSETQRNKGNFPGRFSGRQFSNSRSEMNVSTLELGDSALYLCASSWSGQNYGYTFGSGTRLTVV.